The rows below give T cell receptor beta chains drawn from one sample of a study of cytomegalovirus exposure and HLA in healthy donors. Clones were read by immunoSEQ multiplex PCR, and TCRdb kept only the in-frame ones, dropping some. This sample has 140,000 to 150,000 clones, with 66% found just once. The sample was PBMCs. The source of these receptors is a woman between 55 and 75 years old in good health and CMV-seronegative. Each CDR3 is given without its conserved first and last residue.

cdr3_aa | j_call | cdr3_length | v_call
ASSDRTSGRTDTQY | TRBJ2-3 | 14 | TRBV5-8
ASSRSGTGGGYT | TRBJ1-2 | 12 | TRBV18
ASSLASGNTIY | TRBJ1-3 | 11 | TRBV7-2
ASSPSAGRGTSGQH | TRBJ1-5 | 14 | TRBV16
AISLTGAHEQY | TRBJ2-7 | 11 | TRBV10-3
ASSPGGTGVFEAF | TRBJ1-1 | 13 | TRBV7-2
ASSRGSWETQY | TRBJ2-5 | 11 | TRBV7-2
ASSFWRGSSYNEQF | TRBJ2-1 | 14 | TRBV27
SARRTGGYT | TRBJ1-2 | 9 | TRBV20-1
ASSATGRGGGEQF | TRBJ2-1 | 13 | TRBV6-1
ASSLAGGPTDTQY | TRBJ2-3 | 13 | TRBV14
ASSAGLAGGPADTQY | TRBJ2-3 | 15 | TRBV9
ASGRNSEETQY | TRBJ2-5 | 11 | TRBV5-4
SAKASGGPTDTQY | TRBJ2-3 | 13 | TRBV29-1
ASSPTSGTGAYEQY | TRBJ2-7 | 14 | TRBV7-2
ASSGTGTGAPIEQF | TRBJ2-1 | 14 | TRBV5-5
ASSFSSGTYEQY | TRBJ2-7 | 12 | TRBV5-1
ASSYGPGEAF | TRBJ1-1 | 10 | TRBV6-5
ASSLGTGDQPQH | TRBJ1-5 | 12 | TRBV7-2
ASSQVSASGRNEQF | TRBJ2-1 | 14 | TRBV4-2
ASKGGAQETQY | TRBJ2-5 | 11 | TRBV2
ASSLIRQPNNEQF | TRBJ2-1 | 13 | TRBV5-1
ASSLRAGGDIQY | TRBJ2-4 | 12 | TRBV5-6
ASSPSGSSGELF | TRBJ2-2 | 12 | TRBV18
ASSVDPLATGGLETQY | TRBJ2-5 | 16 | TRBV9
ASSLGGVSTDTQY | TRBJ2-3 | 13 | TRBV5-1
ASSLEGTDYNEQF | TRBJ2-1 | 13 | TRBV5-1
ASSEGLGADTQY | TRBJ2-3 | 12 | TRBV10-1
ASSLSDERGAF | TRBJ1-1 | 11 | TRBV7-2
ASSQSSSGGAALDGELF | TRBJ2-2 | 17 | TRBV4-3
ASSLYEGYNSPLH | TRBJ1-6 | 13 | TRBV27
ASSLAENTEAF | TRBJ1-1 | 11 | TRBV2
ASIQGAGTGELF | TRBJ2-2 | 12 | TRBV19
ASSSGLSKNIQY | TRBJ2-4 | 12 | TRBV7-2
ASKGTGIHEQY | TRBJ2-7 | 11 | TRBV2
ASSQLASRGEQY | TRBJ2-7 | 12 | TRBV6-6
ASSPAAEKLF | TRBJ1-4 | 10 | TRBV18
ASSRAGGTGELF | TRBJ2-2 | 12 | TRBV28
ASSVPGQITEKLF | TRBJ1-4 | 13 | TRBV18
ASSKSGQLYEQY | TRBJ2-7 | 12 | TRBV28
ASSRTGADTQY | TRBJ2-3 | 11 | TRBV2
ASSIGEGTGYEQY | TRBJ2-7 | 13 | TRBV19
ASSPQGWRGTDTQY | TRBJ2-3 | 14 | TRBV11-2
ASSLGQSYGYT | TRBJ1-2 | 11 | TRBV6-5
ASSLVVGGGGLNEQF | TRBJ2-1 | 15 | TRBV5-6
ASSVASGGNTDTQY | TRBJ2-3 | 14 | TRBV9
ASSLKGTAQETQY | TRBJ2-5 | 13 | TRBV16
ASSFGLAGQETQY | TRBJ2-5 | 13 | TRBV5-6
ASSVGLTEAF | TRBJ1-1 | 10 | TRBV28
ASSFTTAVQETQY | TRBJ2-5 | 13 | TRBV5-1
ASSRAGVRGGELF | TRBJ2-2 | 13 | TRBV7-2
AISGDSYNSPLH | TRBJ1-6 | 12 | TRBV10-3
ASSFGSGETINSYEQY | TRBJ2-7 | 16 | TRBV5-6
ASSIRGGGNEQF | TRBJ2-1 | 12 | TRBV19
ASSLGGFSGSSYEQY | TRBJ2-7 | 15 | TRBV27